The text below deals with one T cell receptor (beta chain). Its antigen is not identified. It was by quantitative 5'-RACE with molecular barcodes that TCR beta libraries were made. MiXCR, applied by TCRdb to the 5' RACE reads, yields one record per CDR3 protein. The sample carries about 340,000 distinct CDR3 sequences, around 7.6% recorded once. The source of the sample is a study of CD8 T cells in ankylosing spondylitis. Study results and limitations: Existing reports had already noted some motif variants in reactive arthritis synovial fluid and blood. There was reportedly significant enrichment of clones that were disease-linked in matched ankylosing spondylitis synovial fluid. It appeared that ankylosing spondylitis blood was characterized by a TCR beta motif of about eight highly homologous variants. Disease-associated clones were CD8+ and fairly uncommon in peripheral blood.

This sequence originates from a male donor with ankylosing spondylitis. The source material was blood, either unsorted or a sorted T cell fraction (not recorded which).

CDR3 sequence (DNA): TGTGCCAGCAGCAAAAGGGGATGGCAAGAGGAGACCCAGTACTTC. Its translation: CASSKRGWQEETQYF. The V call is TRBV21-1, the J call TRBJ2-5; the table's D call, TRBD2, was not checked against the DNA. TRBV21-1 has pseudogene status. The length of the CDR3 is 15 residues.